This note documents a single T cell receptor (beta chain) sequence. The missing CDR3 end, 3 residues past where the read stops, is filled in from the germline J gene. These data belong to a study of T cells in women clearing cervical HPV infection. Germline values: CDR1 MNHNS, CDR2 SASEGT. This CDR3 has 17 residues. Some clones are missing from TCRdb's copy, which holds only in-frame ones; the method was immunoSEQ multiplex PCR. The sample shows approximately 37,000 clones, and approximately 5.5% sits with its ten largest clones. The sample was blood buffy coat. V usage is TRBV6-1 and J usage is TRBJ1-2; 10 bases agree with TRBD1. The sequence came from a woman aged 18 to 69 with a cervical HPV16 infection that either progressed to CIN3+ or cleared (not recorded which). The CDR3 sequence: CASSERIGTGAPYDYTF. The CDR3 DNA, read in part, is TGTGCCAGCAGTGAACGGATAGGGACAGGGGCTCCCTACGAC.